This is a list of T cell receptor beta chains from one sample in a study of neurological immune-mediated disorders. TCRdb called the 5' RACE reads again in MiXCR, with one record for every CDR3 protein. The data hold 45,000 or so distinct CDR3 sequences, with about 22% observed a single time. Source material: PBMCs. The source of these receptors is a man in his 60s with HTLV-1-associated myelopathy (HAM/TSP). CDR3s include the opening cysteine and the closing phenylalanine or tryptophan. Fields, in order: D gene, CDR3 length, J gene, clone size, V gene, CDR3 DNA, CDR3 protein. A D gene is named only where the DNA matches it firmly. Rows give clone size only sometimes, using once, few, many, or a class for an expanded clone.

. 14 TRBJ2-3 many TRBV27 TGTGCCAGCATCGAGGCGGGACGCACAGATACGCAGTATTTT CASIEAGRTDTQYF
. 15 TRBJ2-7 . TRBV7-6 TGTGCCAGCAGTCAGGGTAATCAAGGCCCCTACGAGCAGTACTTC CASSQGNQGPYEQYF
. 16 TRBJ2-3 many TRBV7-7 TGTGCTAGCAGCCCCGGATCCATCGGGTCGACAGATACGCAGTATTTT CASSPGSIGSTDTQYF
. 15 TRBJ2-1 . TRBV5-1 TGCGCCAGCAGCCCCATGGGTGGCTCCTACAATGAGCAGTTCTTC CASSPMGGSYNEQFF
. 13 TRBJ2-2 many TRBV7-9 TGTGCCAGCAAGGGGGAGAACACCGGGGAGCTGTTTTTT CASKGENTGELFF
. 13 TRBJ2-1 many TRBV24-1 TGTGCCACCAGTGATTTCAGGGAGAATGAGCAGTTCTTC CATSDFRENEQFF
TRBD1 15 TRBJ1-2 . TRBV28 TGTGCCAGCAGTCCCGGGGACAGACCACAATGGGGCTACACCTTC CASSPGDRPQWGYTF
. 16 TRBJ2-2 many TRBV5-1 TGCGCCAGCAGCTTTTCCGGGACGGCGAACACCGGGGAGCTGTTTTTT CASSFSGTANTGELFF
TRBD1 15 TRBJ1-4 . TRBV20-1 TGCAGTGCTAGAGATTACCAGGGGGGTAATGAAAAACTGTTTTTT CSARDYQGGNEKLFF
TRBD2 15 TRBJ2-1 many TRBV20-1 TGCAGTGCTGGGTCCGAGACTAGCGGGCTCAATGAGCAGTTCTTC CSAGSETSGLNEQFF
. 15 TRBJ2-7 many TRBV5-1 TGCGCCAGCAGCTCGGGCCGATCCCGGTCCTACGAGCAGTACTTC CASSSGRSRSYEQYF
. 13 TRBJ1-1 many TRBV29-1 TGCAGCGTCGGGAGACAGCAGAACACTGAAGCTTTCTTT CSVGRQQNTEAFF
TRBD1 16 TRBJ1-5 many TRBV3-1 TGTGCCAGCAGCCAAGGTAGACAGGGCCTTAAGCAGCCCCAGCATTTT CASSQGRQGLKQPQHF
TRBD1 14 TRBJ2-2 many TRBV20-1 TGCAGTGCTCAGACGGACAGGTACACCGGGGAGCTGTTTTTT CSAQTDRYTGELFF
TRBD1 13 TRBJ2-1 many TRBV29-1 TGCAGCGTGAGGGGACAGGGGGTAAATGAGCAGTTCTTC CSVRGQGVNEQFF
TRBD2 17 TRBJ2-7 many TRBV13 TGTGCCAGCAGCTTAGGGGGGTTAGCGGGAGGAGGCAACGAGCAGTACTTC CASSLGGLAGGGNEQYF
. 12 TRBJ2-6 many TRBV5-1 TGCGCCAGCACGGGGGGGGCCAACGTCCTGACTTTC CASTGGANVLTF
. 15 TRBJ2-7 many TRBV11-1 TGTGCCAGCAGCTCCCGGGTAATCGACCTCTACGAGCAGTACTTC CASSSRVIDLYEQYF